The entry below describes one T cell receptor (beta chain). The antigen is not known. V was cut by 5 bases and J by 2 bases, with 10 bases left in between. Germline V CDR1 and CDR2: SGHNT, YENEEA. This CDR3 contains 13 residues. This sample stems from a study of blood T cells in healthy people across ages. Study information: In model experiments, template switching was able to capture about one barcoded beta molecule for every two T cells that were present. Overall study results and limits: The fall in TCR beta diversity per million T cells was roughly linear with age.

A second PCR, run for about 6 to 11 cycles, used a sample-barcoded 5' primer plus a J-beta primer mix. TCRdb fed the 5' RACE reads into MiXCR, producing one record per CDR3 protein. The sample consists of about 770,000 distinct CDR3 sequences, around 45% of them appearing once. The origin of this receptor is a man aged 55 to 70 in good health. The J gene is TRBJ2-7, the V gene TRBV11-3; unclear D gene. The sample comprised blood. The CDR3 loop reads CASSNQDAYEQYF. CDR3 coding DNA: TGTGCCAGCAGCAATCAGGACGCCTACGAGCAGTACTTC.